The 13 T cell receptor beta chains listed next were all sequenced from one sample in a study of blood T cells in healthy people across ages. A J-beta primer mix and a sample-barcoded 5' primer were used in a second PCR of roughly 6 to 11 cycles. Via MiXCR, TCRdb re-called the 5' RACE reads, giving one row per CDR3 protein. This sample has about 1.8 million distinct CDR3 sequences; approximately 50% occur once, and the top ten carry around 2.1%. Sequenced material: blood. The origin of the receptors is a woman between 40 and 55 years old in good health.

The sample holds one count of this clonotype. The J gene is TRBJ2-1, the V gene TRBV7-8; D is perhaps TRBD1 or TRBD2 (5 bases each). V dropped 5 bases and J dropped 15 bases, with 14 bases sitting between them. Germline CDR1 and CDR2: SGHVS and FQNEAQ. The CDR3 consists of 11 residues. Here the CDR3 DNA reads TGTGCCAGCAGCCCCCGGGACCAATGGTTCTTC. Protein product: CASSPRDQWFF.

A word on this clonotype: The junction departs from germline at one end; a sequencing error may be responsible. The J gene is TRBJ2-1, the V gene TRBV6-2 or TRBV6-3, with D possibly being TRBD2 (6 bases). The length of the CDR3 is 15 residues. Looked up from germline, CDR1 is MNHEY and CDR2 is SVGEGT. CDR3 amino acids: CASSYAAEGYNEQFF. CDR3 bases: TGTGCCAGCAGTTACGCGGCGGAGGGATACAACGAGCAGTTCTTC.

V and J are TRBV20-1 and TRBJ2-3; TRBD2 agrees at 9 bases. The germline V gene encodes CDR1 DFQATT and CDR2 SNEGSKA (reference sequence). The CDR3 runs to 11 residues. J was trimmed by 10 bases and V by 3 bases; bases with no gene match: 2. This chain's CDR3 is CSARGLAAQYF. The CDR3, as DNA: TGCAGTGCTAGGGGACTAGCCGCGCAGTATTTT.

This clonotype came up a few times. The chain uses TRBV6-6 and TRBJ2-5; 11 positions match TRBD2. V shed 6 bases and J 5 bases; nucleotides not matched to a gene: 8. CDR1 and CDR2 (germline): MNHNY, SVGAGI (reference sequence). The CDR3 totals 15 residues. The CDR3 DNA sequence: TGTGCCAGCAGAGATAGCGGGGGGGCCCGGGAGACCCAGTACTTC. This sequence encodes CASRDSGGARETQYF.

This clonotype showed up just a few times. This rearrangement joins TRBV18 to TRBJ2-5; D remains ambiguous. V lost 4 bases and J lost 5, with 11 bases in between. Germline CDR1 and CDR2: KGHSH and LQKENI. The CDR3 length is 13 residues. The CDR3 spells CASSQSRVETQYF. The DNA for the CDR3 is TGTGCCAGCTCACAGAGTAGGGTGGAGACCCAGTACTTC.

This clonotype was picked up many times. J is TRBJ2-7 and V is TRBV7-2; no clear D. The CDR3 totals 13 residues. Between the trimmed V and J ends, which lost 2 bases and 4 bases, there was a span of 9 bases. CDR1 and CDR2 from the germline V gene are SGHTA and FQGNSA. The CDR3 DNA reads as TGTGCCAGCAGCTTACCTTCCGGTTACGAGCAGTACTTC. Translating gives CASSLPSGYEQYF.

The chain uses TRBV9 and TRBJ1-2; 7 bases align to TRBD1. This CDR3 has 15 residues. J gave up 8 bases and V 3 bases, and 13 bases lay outside the gene matches. Germline loops: CDR1 SGDLS, CDR2 YYNGEE. CDR3 nucleotide sequence: TGTGCCAGCAGCGCCCCGGCGACAGGGAAAGAGGGCTACACCTTC. Residues: CASSAPATGKEGYTF.

The chain carries TRBV20-1 and TRBJ2-4; no reliable D call. The V end lost 3 bases, the J end lost 0 bases, and 6 bases lay between the germline ends. The CDR3 has 13 residues. Germline CDR1 DFQATT, CDR2 SNEGSKA (reference sequence). The CDR3, as DNA: TGCAGTGCTAGCCCATTAGCCAAAAACATTCAGTACTTC. It codes for CSASPLAKNIQYF.

The chain recombines TRBV20-1 with TRBJ1-2, with 7 bases that match TRBD1. The CDR3 is 13 amino acids. After removal of 5 bases from V and 2 bases from J, the junction contained 5 bases not matched to a gene. Germline CDR1 and CDR2: DFQATT and SNEGSKA (reference sequence). DNA of the CDR3: TGCAGTGCTTCGCCAGGGGGGAACTATGGCTACACCTTC. Encoded protein: CSASPGGNYGYTF.

This chain uses TRBV28 with TRBJ2-5, with 7 positions matching TRBD1. The CDR3 spans 16 residues. Germline loops: CDR1 MDHEN, CDR2 SYDVKM. V was pared by 5 bases and J by 3 bases, with 12 bases of the junction left unmatched. For the CDR3, the DNA is TGTGCCAGCAGTCGACGACAGGGTTTGAGGAAAGAGACCCAGTACTTC. Residues: CASSRRQGLRKETQYF.

On this clonotype: A much larger clone lies one base from this, so it may be a read error. The V call is TRBV11-1, the J call TRBJ2-5, with D maybe TRBD2 (6 bases). CDR3 length: 17 amino acids. Germline CDR1 is SGHAT and CDR2 is FQDESV (reference sequence). CDR3 sequence reads: CASSSTLDSGRQEAQYF. The CDR3 DNA is TGTGCCAGCAGCTCCACACTAGATAGCGGCCGACAAGAGGCCCAGTACTTC.

The rearrangement links TRBV20-1 to TRBJ1-4; 8 bases fit TRBD1. The V gene end was trimmed by 2 bases and the J gene end by 6 bases; junction bases not matched to a gene: 8. The germline gives CDR1 DFQATT, CDR2 SNEGSKA (reference sequence). This CDR3 is 15 amino acids long. CDR3 in amino acids: CSARIAGGGDEKLFF. CDR3 DNA sequence: TGCAGTGCTAGAATTGCAGGGGGCGGCGATGAAAAACTGTTTTTT.

The chain uses TRBV10-3 and TRBJ2-5; the match to TRBD1 covers 8 bases. Germline V gene sequence: CDR1 ENHRY, CDR2 SYGVKD. The CDR3 spans 15 residues. The junction had 14 bases not matched to a gene; V was cut back by 3 bases and J by 11 bases. As DNA, the CDR3 is TGTGCCATCAGTGAAGAGGGACAGGTGCACAATGAGCAGTACTTC. Protein: CAISEEGQVHNEQYF.